This T cell receptor (beta chain) was recovered during a study of human T cells and chemical hapten exposure. In the study overall: A 2 cm by 2 cm inner upper arm patch received 2% DPC for sensitization.

As to time point: pre-sensitization, week 0. Treatment reported: therapeutic diphenylcyclopropenone sensitization with weekly scalp DPC. V lost 4 bases, J lost 3 bases, and 13 bases lay in between. CDR1 and CDR2 (germline): LGHDT, YNNKEL (reference sequence). This CDR3 contains 14 residues. TCRdb called the RACE reads again in MiXCR, with one record for every CDR3 protein. The sample lists about 260,000 distinct CDR3 sequences, about 9.4% occurring once. This clonotype was detected many times. This receptor was taken from a woman in her forties with alopecia areata. Some clones in this sample may be carry-over from other donors' samples. This specimen was whole blood, taken in connection with sensitization to the hapten diphenylcyclopropenone (DPC). The chain uses TRBV3-1 and TRBJ2-7; D is possibly TRBD2 (5 bases). The CDR3: CASSPYTGSYEQYF. CDR3 nucleotides: TGTGCCAGCAGCCCGTATACGGGGAGCTACGAGCAGTACTTC.